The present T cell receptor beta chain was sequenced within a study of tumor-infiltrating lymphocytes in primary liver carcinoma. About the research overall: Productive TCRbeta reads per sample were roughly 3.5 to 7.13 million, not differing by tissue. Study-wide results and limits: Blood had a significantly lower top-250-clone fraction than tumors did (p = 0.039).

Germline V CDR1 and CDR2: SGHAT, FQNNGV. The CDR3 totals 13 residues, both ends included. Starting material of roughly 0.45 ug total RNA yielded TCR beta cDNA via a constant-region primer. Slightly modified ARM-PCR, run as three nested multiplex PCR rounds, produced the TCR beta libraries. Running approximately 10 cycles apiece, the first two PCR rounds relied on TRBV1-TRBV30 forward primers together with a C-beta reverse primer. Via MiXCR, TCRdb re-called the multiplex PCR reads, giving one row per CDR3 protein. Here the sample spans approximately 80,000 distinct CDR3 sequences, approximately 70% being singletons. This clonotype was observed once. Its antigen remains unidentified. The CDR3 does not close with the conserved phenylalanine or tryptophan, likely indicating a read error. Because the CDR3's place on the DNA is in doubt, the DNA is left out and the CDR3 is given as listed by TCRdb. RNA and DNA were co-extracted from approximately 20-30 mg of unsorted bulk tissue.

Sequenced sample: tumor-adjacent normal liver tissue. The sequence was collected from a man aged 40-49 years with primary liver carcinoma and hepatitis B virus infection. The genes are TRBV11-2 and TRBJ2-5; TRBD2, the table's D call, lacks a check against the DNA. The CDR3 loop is CASSLAGKETRYL.